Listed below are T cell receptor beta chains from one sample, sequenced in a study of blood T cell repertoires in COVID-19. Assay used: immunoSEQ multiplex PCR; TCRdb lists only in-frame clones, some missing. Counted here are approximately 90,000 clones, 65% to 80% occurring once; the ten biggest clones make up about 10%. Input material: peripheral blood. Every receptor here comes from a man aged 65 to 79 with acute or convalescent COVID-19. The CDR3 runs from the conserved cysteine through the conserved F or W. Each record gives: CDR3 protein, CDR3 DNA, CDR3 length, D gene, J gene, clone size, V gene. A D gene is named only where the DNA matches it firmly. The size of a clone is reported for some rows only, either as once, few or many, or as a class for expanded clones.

cdr3_aa: CASSYGTGTSPLHF
cdr3_nt: TGTGCCAGCAGTTACGGGACAGGGACTTCACCCCTCCACTTT
cdr3_length: 14
d_call: TRBD1
j_call: TRBJ1-6
clone_size: .
v_call: TRBV6-6

cdr3_aa: CASSQGGQGAFNEQFF
cdr3_nt: TGCGCCAGCAGCCAAGGGGGACAGGGGGCTTTCAATGAGCAGTTCTTC
cdr3_length: 16
d_call: TRBD1
j_call: TRBJ2-1
clone_size: few
v_call: TRBV4-1

cdr3_aa: CASSPTGGNQPQHF
cdr3_nt: TGTGCCAGCAGCCCGACAGGGGGCAATCAGCCCCAGCATTTT
cdr3_length: 14
d_call: TRBD1
j_call: TRBJ1-5
clone_size: .
v_call: TRBV9

cdr3_aa: CASSQGGAGYNEQFF
cdr3_nt: TGTGCCAGCAGCCAGGGGGGGGCAGGCTACAATGAGCAGTTCTTC
cdr3_length: 15
d_call: .
j_call: TRBJ2-1
clone_size: .
v_call: TRBV14

cdr3_aa: CASSLEVAGYNEQFF
cdr3_nt: TGTGCCAGCAGCTTAGAGGTAGCGGGGTACAATGAGCAGTTCTTC
cdr3_length: 15
d_call: TRBD2
j_call: TRBJ2-1
clone_size: .
v_call: TRBV7-9

cdr3_aa: CATSPGNTGELFF
cdr3_nt: TGTGCCACCAGTCCGGGGAACACCGGGGAGCTGTTTTTT
cdr3_length: 13
d_call: .
j_call: TRBJ2-2
clone_size: .
v_call: TRBV24-1

cdr3_aa: CASSWAPGTLTDTQYF
cdr3_nt: TGTGCCAGCAGCTGGGCCCCCGGGACACTCACAGATACGCAGTATTTT
cdr3_length: 16
d_call: .
j_call: TRBJ2-3
clone_size: few
v_call: TRBV11-2

cdr3_aa: CSARTGVTYEQYF
cdr3_nt: TGCAGCGCTAGAACAGGGGTAACATACGAGCAGTACTTC
cdr3_length: 13
d_call: TRBD1
j_call: TRBJ2-7
clone_size: .
v_call: TRBV29-1

cdr3_aa: CASSLGSSSESVTGELFF
cdr3_nt: TGTGCCAGCAGCTTGGGGAGTAGCTCGGAGTCCGTAACCGGGGAGCTGTTTTTT
cdr3_length: 18
d_call: .
j_call: TRBJ2-2
clone_size: few
v_call: TRBV5-4

cdr3_aa: CASTKTGGGTDTQYF
cdr3_nt: TGTGCCAGCACGAAGACAGGGGGAGGCACAGATACGCAGTATTTT
cdr3_length: 15
d_call: TRBD1
j_call: TRBJ2-3
clone_size: .
v_call: TRBV19

cdr3_aa: CAWSVRWSGELFF
cdr3_nt: TGTGCCTGGAGTGTACGGTGGTCGGGGGAGCTGTTTTTT
cdr3_length: 13
d_call: .
j_call: TRBJ2-2
clone_size: .
v_call: TRBV30

cdr3_aa: CASSLAHSATGASYGYTF
cdr3_nt: TGTGCCAGCAGCTTAGCCCACTCCGCGACAGGGGCCAGCTATGGCTACACCTTC
cdr3_length: 18
d_call: TRBD1
j_call: TRBJ1-2
clone_size: .
v_call: TRBV7-8

cdr3_aa: CASSIGQGQLGHSPLHF
cdr3_nt: TGCGCCAGCAGCATAGGACAGGGCCAACTAGGGCATTCACCCCTCCACTTT
cdr3_length: 17
d_call: TRBD1
j_call: TRBJ1-6
clone_size: .
v_call: TRBV5-1

cdr3_aa: CASSLTGETQYF
cdr3_nt: TGTGCCAGCAGTCTCACCGGGGAGACCCAGTACTTC
cdr3_length: 12
d_call: .
j_call: TRBJ2-5
clone_size: once
v_call: TRBV11-2

cdr3_aa: CASSTDREGTEAFF
cdr3_nt: TGTGCCAGCAGCACAGACAGGGAAGGCACTGAAGCTTTCTTT
cdr3_length: 14
d_call: TRBD1
j_call: TRBJ1-1
clone_size: .
v_call: TRBV7-3

cdr3_aa: CASRTALGQIYGYTF
cdr3_nt: TGTGCCAGCAGGACTGCCCTCGGACAGATCTATGGCTACACCTTC
cdr3_length: 15
d_call: .
j_call: TRBJ1-2
clone_size: few
v_call: TRBV2

cdr3_aa: CASRSPGTGTGELFF
cdr3_nt: TGCGCCAGCAGAAGTCCCGGGACAGGGACCGGGGAGCTGTTTTTT
cdr3_length: 15
d_call: TRBD1
j_call: TRBJ2-2
clone_size: once
v_call: TRBV4-1

cdr3_aa: CASSRDRYNQPQHF
cdr3_nt: TGTGCCAGTAGTCGGGACAGGTATAATCAGCCCCAGCATTTT
cdr3_length: 14
d_call: TRBD1
j_call: TRBJ1-5
clone_size: .
v_call: TRBV19

cdr3_aa: CASSMGSPGGELFF
cdr3_nt: TGTGCCAGTAGCATGGGGTCCCCGGGAGGGGAGCTGTTTTTT
cdr3_length: 14
d_call: .
j_call: TRBJ2-2
clone_size: .
v_call: TRBV19

cdr3_aa: CASSTLDRGSGYTF
cdr3_nt: TGTGCCAGCAGCACCCTGGACAGGGGGAGTGGCTACACCTTC
cdr3_length: 14
d_call: TRBD1
j_call: TRBJ1-2
clone_size: .
v_call: TRBV3-1/TRBV3-2

cdr3_aa: CASSSRDRGSNYGYTF
cdr3_nt: TGTGCCAGCAGCTCCCGGGACAGGGGAAGTAACTATGGCTACACCTTC
cdr3_length: 16
d_call: TRBD1
j_call: TRBJ1-2
clone_size: .
v_call: TRBV5-6

cdr3_aa: CASGSGEGGNTIYF
cdr3_nt: TGTGCCAGCGGTTCAGGGGAGGGTGGAAACACCATATATTTT
cdr3_length: 14
d_call: .
j_call: TRBJ1-3
clone_size: .
v_call: TRBV6-5

cdr3_aa: CASSLDRGTAQYF
cdr3_nt: TGTGCCAGCAGCTTAGACCGGGGAACGGCCCAGTACTTC
cdr3_length: 13
d_call: .
j_call: TRBJ2-5
clone_size: .
v_call: TRBV11-3

cdr3_aa: CASSQERIYGYTF
cdr3_nt: TGTGCCAGCAGCCAAGAGAGGATCTATGGCTACACCTTC
cdr3_length: 13
d_call: .
j_call: TRBJ1-2
clone_size: .
v_call: TRBV3-1/TRBV3-2

cdr3_aa: CASSQGARQINQPQHF
cdr3_nt: TGCGCCAGCAGCCAAGGGGCCCGACAGATCAATCAGCCCCAGCATTTT
cdr3_length: 16
d_call: .
j_call: TRBJ1-5
clone_size: few
v_call: TRBV4-1

cdr3_aa: CASSRGTQPSTDTQYF
cdr3_nt: TGCGCCAGCAGCCGAGGGACACAACCTAGCACAGATACGCAGTATTTT
cdr3_length: 16
d_call: .
j_call: TRBJ2-3
clone_size: .
v_call: TRBV4-1

cdr3_aa: CASSRTQNYEQYF
cdr3_nt: TGTGCCAGCAGCCGGACTCAAAACTACGAGCAGTACTTC
cdr3_length: 13
d_call: .
j_call: TRBJ2-7
clone_size: .
v_call: TRBV28

cdr3_aa: CASSLVGGGPYEQYF
cdr3_nt: TGTGCCAGCAGCTTGGTAGGCGGGGGGCCCTACGAGCAGTACTTC
cdr3_length: 15
d_call: TRBD2
j_call: TRBJ2-7
clone_size: few
v_call: TRBV5-4

cdr3_aa: CASSLGSGLTDTQYF
cdr3_nt: TGTGCCAGCAGCTTAGGGTCAGGGCTCACAGATACGCAGTATTTT
cdr3_length: 15
d_call: .
j_call: TRBJ2-3
clone_size: .
v_call: TRBV11-2

cdr3_aa: CASSRGLAGSTGELFF
cdr3_nt: TGTGCCAGCAGCCGAGGACTAGCGGGGAGCACCGGGGAGCTGTTTTTT
cdr3_length: 16
d_call: TRBD2
j_call: TRBJ2-2
clone_size: few
v_call: TRBV3-1/TRBV3-2

cdr3_aa: CAAGTGGRDTEAFF
cdr3_nt: TGTGCCGCCGGGACAGGGGGCAGAGACACTGAAGCTTTCTTT
cdr3_length: 14
d_call: TRBD1
j_call: TRBJ1-1
clone_size: .
v_call: TRBV6-7

cdr3_aa: CASSLSRDRPYGYTF
cdr3_nt: TGTGCCAGCAGCTTGAGCCGGGACAGACCCTATGGCTACACCTTC
cdr3_length: 15
d_call: TRBD1
j_call: TRBJ1-2
clone_size: .
v_call: TRBV5-4

cdr3_aa: CASRADRANYGYTF
cdr3_nt: TGTGCCAGCAGGGCCGACAGGGCTAACTATGGCTACACCTTC
cdr3_length: 14
d_call: TRBD1
j_call: TRBJ1-2
clone_size: .
v_call: TRBV27

cdr3_aa: CSVGTQNTGELFF
cdr3_nt: TGCAGCGTCGGGACACAGAACACCGGGGAGCTGTTTTTT
cdr3_length: 13
d_call: .
j_call: TRBJ2-2
clone_size: .
v_call: TRBV29-1

cdr3_aa: CASSLVRTEASTDTQYF
cdr3_nt: TGTGCCAGCAGCTTAGTCCGCACTGAGGCTAGCACAGATACGCAGTATTTT
cdr3_length: 17
d_call: .
j_call: TRBJ2-3
clone_size: .
v_call: TRBV7-6

cdr3_aa: CASSLVSGETGELFF
cdr3_nt: TGTGCCAGCAGCTTGGTATCAGGGGAGACCGGGGAGCTGTTTTTT
cdr3_length: 15
d_call: .
j_call: TRBJ2-2
clone_size: once
v_call: TRBV5-5

cdr3_aa: CAWSVSGGDEQYF
cdr3_nt: TGTGCCTGGAGTGTATCGGGGGGGGACGAGCAGTACTTC
cdr3_length: 13
d_call: TRBD2
j_call: TRBJ2-7
clone_size: .
v_call: TRBV30

cdr3_aa: CASSERGGEGDTQYF
cdr3_nt: TGTGCCAGCAGTGAACGGGGCGGGGAGGGAGATACGCAGTATTTT
cdr3_length: 15
d_call: TRBD2
j_call: TRBJ2-3
clone_size: few
v_call: TRBV6-1

cdr3_aa: CASSFDYDTGELFF
cdr3_nt: TGCGCCAGCAGCTTCGACTACGACACCGGGGAGCTGTTTTTT
cdr3_length: 14
d_call: .
j_call: TRBJ2-2
clone_size: few
v_call: TRBV5-1

cdr3_aa: CASSEGGVRDGYTF
cdr3_nt: TGTGCCAGCAGCGAAGGGGGCGTAAGAGATGGCTACACCTTC
cdr3_length: 14
d_call: TRBD1
j_call: TRBJ1-2
clone_size: .
v_call: TRBV2

cdr3_aa: CAPRGNQPQHF
cdr3_nt: TGCGCACCCAGGGGGAATCAGCCCCAGCATTTT
cdr3_length: 11
d_call: TRBD1
j_call: TRBJ1-5
clone_size: .
v_call: TRBV20-1

cdr3_aa: CASSPWEEGNTEAFF
cdr3_nt: TGCGCCAGCAGCCCCTGGGAGGAGGGGAACACTGAAGCTTTCTTT
cdr3_length: 15
d_call: .
j_call: TRBJ1-1
clone_size: .
v_call: TRBV4-1

cdr3_aa: CASSRPGQGRETQYF
cdr3_nt: TGTGCCAGCAGCCGCCCGGGACAGGGGAGAGAGACCCAGTACTTC
cdr3_length: 15
d_call: TRBD1
j_call: TRBJ2-5
clone_size: .
v_call: TRBV5-6

cdr3_aa: CASSVPLLRGGTDTQYF
cdr3_nt: TGTGCCAGCAGCGTCCCGTTGCTCCGGGGGGGCACAGATACGCAGTATTTT
cdr3_length: 17
d_call: TRBD2
j_call: TRBJ2-3
clone_size: once
v_call: TRBV7-8

cdr3_aa: CASSSYNEKLFF
cdr3_nt: TGTGCCAGCAGCTCTTATAATGAAAAACTGTTTTTT
cdr3_length: 12
d_call: .
j_call: TRBJ1-4
clone_size: .
v_call: TRBV3-1/TRBV3-2

cdr3_aa: CASSPKTGAKEKLFF
cdr3_nt: TGCGCCAGCAGCCCAAAGACAGGGGCTAAGGAAAAACTGTTTTTT
cdr3_length: 15
d_call: TRBD1
j_call: TRBJ1-4
clone_size: .
v_call: TRBV4-1

cdr3_aa: CASSPKGGSEQYF
cdr3_nt: TGTGCCAGCTCTCCAAAAGGGGGTTCCGAGCAGTACTTC
cdr3_length: 13
d_call: .
j_call: TRBJ2-7
clone_size: .
v_call: TRBV18

cdr3_aa: CASRVGGTDTQYF
cdr3_nt: TGTGCCAGCAGAGTAGGGGGCACAGATACGCAGTATTTT
cdr3_length: 13
d_call: .
j_call: TRBJ2-3
clone_size: .
v_call: TRBV7-9

cdr3_aa: CASSDGQGHQETQYF
cdr3_nt: TGTGCCAGCAGCGACGGACAGGGGCACCAAGAGACCCAGTACTTC
cdr3_length: 15
d_call: TRBD1
j_call: TRBJ2-5
clone_size: few
v_call: TRBV3-1/TRBV3-2

cdr3_aa: CASSPPGVGNQPQHF
cdr3_nt: TGTGCCAGCAGTCCCCCCGGGGTAGGAAATCAGCCCCAGCATTTT
cdr3_length: 15
d_call: .
j_call: TRBJ1-5
clone_size: .
v_call: TRBV2

cdr3_aa: CASNSRGATNEKLFF
cdr3_nt: TGTGCCAGCAATTCCAGGGGCGCGACTAATGAAAAACTGTTTTTT
cdr3_length: 15
d_call: .
j_call: TRBJ1-4
clone_size: .
v_call: TRBV2

cdr3_aa: CASRRDSVNTEAFF
cdr3_nt: TGTGCCAGCAGGCGGGACAGTGTTAACACTGAAGCTTTCTTT
cdr3_length: 14
d_call: TRBD1
j_call: TRBJ1-1
clone_size: once
v_call: TRBV6-6

cdr3_aa: CASSLGEKLFF
cdr3_nt: TGTGCCAGCAGTTTAGGCGAAAAACTGTTTTTT
cdr3_length: 11
d_call: .
j_call: TRBJ1-4
clone_size: .
v_call: TRBV28

cdr3_aa: CASSLGTGWGYTF
cdr3_nt: TGTGCCAGCAGTTTAGGGACAGGTTGGGGCTACACCTTC
cdr3_length: 13
d_call: TRBD1
j_call: TRBJ1-2
clone_size: .
v_call: TRBV27

cdr3_aa: CATSSSGGSTDTQYF
cdr3_nt: TGTGCCACCAGCAGTAGCGGGGGCAGCACAGATACGCAGTATTTT
cdr3_length: 15
d_call: TRBD2
j_call: TRBJ2-3
clone_size: .
v_call: TRBV15

cdr3_aa: CASSLGQGGYTF
cdr3_nt: TGTGCCAGCAGCCTGGGACAGGGAGGCTACACCTTC
cdr3_length: 12
d_call: TRBD1
j_call: TRBJ1-2
clone_size: .
v_call: TRBV7-9

cdr3_aa: CASQRTSGGYGQFF
cdr3_nt: TGTGCCAGCCAAAGGACTAGCGGGGGCTACGGGCAGTTCTTC
cdr3_length: 14
d_call: TRBD2
j_call: TRBJ2-1
clone_size: few
v_call: TRBV28

cdr3_aa: CAISGAANTEAFF
cdr3_nt: TGTGCCATCAGTGGGGCTGCAAACACTGAAGCTTTCTTT
cdr3_length: 13
d_call: .
j_call: TRBJ1-1
clone_size: .
v_call: TRBV10-3

cdr3_aa: CASSSPMRGETQYF
cdr3_nt: TGTGCCAGCAGTTCCCCAATGAGGGGGGAGACCCAGTACTTC
cdr3_length: 14
d_call: .
j_call: TRBJ2-5
clone_size: .
v_call: TRBV27